Shown below are 2 T cell receptor beta chains from a single sample sequenced in a study of cytomegalovirus exposure and HLA in healthy donors. PCR primers comprised 60 Vbeta and 13 Jbeta primers. The method was immunoSEQ multiplex PCR; TCRdb's version includes in-frame clones alone and lacks a portion of them. This sample has nearly 110,000 clones, with 71% found just once. The sequenced sample consisted of PBMCs. The receptors come from a female donor in good health and CMV-seronegative.

The chain uses TRBV4-1 and TRBJ2-5, with TRBD1 matching over 9 bases. The better agreement between TRBJ2-7 and the DNA end casts doubt on the J call. The CDR3 is made up of 14 amino acids. Germline lookup yields CDR1 MGHRA and CDR2 YSYEKL. The CDR3 reads CASSPRQGGYEQYF. The CDR3 DNA sequence: TGCGCCAGCAGCCCAAGACAGGGGGGCTACGAGCAGTACTTC.

J is TRBJ2-2 and V is TRBV15, with D maybe TRBD1 (6 bases). The CDR3 sequence is 15 residues long. Looked up from germline, CDR1 is LNHNV and CDR2 is YYDKDF (reference sequence). Trimming cost V 0 bases and J 8 bases, with 13 bases left between them. CDR3 DNA sequence: TGTGCCACCAGCAGAGATAACAGGGCTGGAGGGGAGCTGTTTTTT. It translates to CATSRDNRAGGELFF.